The T cell receptor (beta chain) described here comes from a study of technical replicates of blood from a handful of donors. Profiling relied on immunoSEQ multiplex PCR, and the TCRdb table lists in-frame clones only, not all of them. There are 84,000 or so clones in the sample; 90% to 95% occur only once, and 0.24% lies in the top ten. Between the trimmed V and J ends, which lost 9 bases and 0 bases, there was a span of 12 bases. The germline CDR1 and CDR2 sequences are SNHLY and FYNNEI. The CDR3 length is 15 residues. The receptor's source is a human donor in good health. This chain uses TRBV2 with TRBJ1-6; perhaps TRBD1 as D (5 bases). Sequencing used T cells isolated from PBMCs. CDR3 nucleotides: TGTGCCAGAGGGGTGGAAAGCTCCTATAATTCACCCCTCCACTTT. It yields the protein CARGVESSYNSPLHF.